The T cell receptor (beta chain) under discussion was sequenced for a study of shared clonotypes between healthy human individuals. This CDR3 comprises 15 residues. J gave up 8 bases and V 8 bases, and 17 bases lay outside the gene matches. The germline V gene has CDR1 SNHLY and CDR2 FYNNEI. Measured with immunoSEQ multiplex PCR; TCRdb has only the in-frame clones, and not every one. The repertoire holds roughly 2.2 million clones, with 85% to 95% as singletons. The origin of this receptor is a man aged 18 to 30 in good health. Some clones in this sample may be carry-over from other donors' samples. This rearrangement joins TRBV2 to TRBJ1-2; 7 bases line up with TRBD1. The sample was naive CD4+ T cells from PBMCs. Subset of the sample: CD45RA+ positively selected. CDR3 sequence (DNA): TGTGCCAGCGTGGTGACAGGGCTCATTCAGTACGGCTACACCTTC. It yields the protein CASVVTGLIQYGYTF.